These 17 T cell receptor beta chains originate from one sample sequenced in a study of cytomegalovirus exposure and HLA in healthy donors. Primers included in the PCR were 60 Vbeta and 13 Jbeta primers. Sequencing used immunoSEQ multiplex PCR; TCRdb keeps in-frame clones, though not all of them. The sample lists some 130,000 clones; approximately 61% were seen once. Sequences were obtained from PBMCs. Receptors originate from a woman between 40 and 55 years old in good health and CMV-seronegative.

V and J are TRBV7-2 and TRBJ1-2; TRBD1 matches 8 bases. Germline V CDR1 and CDR2: SGHTA, FQGNSA. J was trimmed by 6 bases and V by 0 bases; bases with no gene match: 9. The length of the CDR3 is 16 residues. CDR3 loop: CASSLAQDRVSDGYTF. CDR3 in DNA: TGTGCCAGCAGCTTAGCCCAGGACAGGGTGTCTGATGGCTACACCTTC.

The chain has TRBV7-2 and TRBJ2-1, with D perhaps matching TRBD1 (6 bases). CDR1 is SGHTA, CDR2 FQGNSA, per germline. The V end lost 2 bases, the J end lost 8 bases, and 22 bases lay between the germline ends. The CDR3 spans 17 residues. For the CDR3, the DNA is TGTGCCAGCAGCTTAAGGGCAGACAGGTCGGGCGGAGATGAGCAGTTCTTC. Residues: CASSLRADRSGGDEQFF.

In nucleotides, the CDR3 is TGCGCCAGCAGCTTGGCCGGGGGGGGGACAGATACGCAGTATTTT. Translation: CASSLAGGGTDTQYF. The V call is TRBV5-1, the J call TRBJ2-3, with 8 positions matching TRBD2. The length of the CDR3 is 15 residues. From germline, CDR1 is SGHRS and CDR2 YFSETQ. The junction had 3 bases not matched to a gene; V was cut back by 0 bases and J by 3 bases.

This clone has just a few counts. The chain has TRBV7-2 and TRBJ1-1; no reliable D call. Germline assignment: CDR1 SGHTA and CDR2 FQGNSA. CDR3 length equals 17 residues. V dropped 2 bases and J dropped 3 bases, with 19 bases sitting between them. The CDR3 spells CASSLPETGLGDTEAFF. CDR3 coding DNA: TGTGCCAGCAGCTTACCCGAGACCGGGTTAGGAGACACTGAAGCTTTCTTT.

This clone has a handful of counts. The chain joins TRBV10-3 to TRBJ2-7; no definite D call. CDR3 length equals 14 residues. Trimming pared 6 bases from V and 0 bases from J, leaving 12 bases between. Germline assignment: CDR1 ENHRY and CDR2 SYGVKD. The CDR3 here is CAISRSTSSYEQYF. CDR3 coding DNA: TGTGCCATCAGCCGGAGCACCAGCTCCTACGAGCAGTACTTC.

CDR3 sequence reads: CASSPPGQGNQPQHF. Here the CDR3 DNA reads TGTGCCAGCAGCCCGCCAGGGCAGGGCAATCAGCCCCAGCATTTT. The chain carries TRBV7-2 and TRBJ1-5, with a weak D call TRBD1 (5 bases). CDR1 SGHTA and CDR2 FQGNSA come from the germline V gene. V gave up 5 bases and J gave up 2 bases, with 13 bases separating them. The CDR3 totals 15 residues. The full variable domain, its missing parts supplied by reference TRBV7-2 and TRBJ1-5, is GAGVSQSPSNKVTEKGKDVELRCDPISGHTALYWYRQSLGQGLEFLIYFQGNSAPDKSGLPSDRFSAERTGGSVSTLTIQRTQQEDSAVYLCASSPPGQGNQPQHFGDGTRLSIL.

The CDR3 DNA reads TGTGCCAGCAGCTCCTCCCCGGTGGAGTCCTACGAGCAGTACTTC. Its translation: CASSSSPVESYEQYF. The rearrangement links TRBV7-9 to TRBJ2-7; D is unclear. Trimming took 4 bases from V and 1 from J, leaving 14 bases between them. Per germline, CDR1 SEHNR and CDR2 FQNEAQ (reference sequence). This CDR3 spans 15 amino acids.

The chain uses TRBV9 and TRBJ1-1, with 9 bases lining up with TRBD1. The germline V gene encodes CDR1 SGDLS and CDR2 YYNGEE. This CDR3 is 14 amino acids long. V shed 3 bases, J shed 1 base, and the junction held 1 base outside the gene matches. This CDR3 reads CASSAGQGNTEAFF. CDR3 bases: TGTGCCAGCAGCGCGGGACAGGGGAACACTGAAGCTTTCTTT.

This rearrangement joins TRBV28 to TRBJ1-1, with D unclear. In germline, CDR1 is MDHEN, CDR2 SYDVKM. The germline V and J ends were trimmed by 8 bases and 1 base, with 14 bases remaining between them. The CDR3 has 14 residues. CDR3 loop: CASSFRSSNTEAFF. CDR3 DNA: TGTGCCAGCTCGTTTCGCAGTTCGAACACTGAAGCTTTCTTT.

The chain carries TRBV28 and TRBJ1-5; 10 bases line up with TRBD1. Germline CDR1 MDHEN, CDR2 SYDVKM. The length of the CDR3 is 15 residues. The ends lost 2 bases at V and 5 bases at J; junction bases unmatched: 3. The CDR3 is CASSLGTGDHQPQHF. As DNA, the CDR3 is TGTGCCAGCAGTTTAGGGACAGGGGACCATCAGCCCCAGCATTTT.

This clone was counted a single time. The CDR3 DNA reads TGTGCCAGCAGCCCAGACAGGGGTGCTGGCTACACCTTC. Its translation is CASSPDRGAGYTF. The rearrangement links TRBV7-9 to TRBJ1-2; 8 bases agree with TRBD1. Losses at the gene ends were 5 bases for V and 7 bases for J; bases not matched to a gene: 6. Germline V gene data show CDR1 as SEHNR and CDR2 as FQNEAQ (reference sequence). The CDR3 is 13 amino acids.

This clone was detected only a few times. V usage is TRBV7-2 and J usage is TRBJ1-1, with a possible D match to TRBD1 (6 bases). CDR3 length: 14 residues. Germline CDR1 is SGHTA and CDR2 is FQGNSA. V shed 5 bases and J shed 5 bases, with 15 bases lying between them. In DNA, the CDR3 is TGTGCCAGCAGCGGACAGAGTACGGGGACTGAAGCTTTCTTT. It encodes CASSGQSTGTEAFF. The whole variable domain, remainder taken from reference TRBV7-2 and TRBJ1-1, is GAGVSQSPSNKVTEKGKDVELRCDPISGHTALYWYRQSLGQGLEFLIYFQGNSAPDKSGLPSDRFSAERTGGSVSTLTIQRTQQEDSAVYLCASSGQSTGTEAFFGQGTRLTVV.

J is TRBJ2-7 and V is TRBV30; TRBD1 is a possible D gene (5 bases). Trimming pared 0 bases from V and 0 bases from J, leaving 9 bases between. Germline V gives CDR1 GTSNPN, CDR2 SVGIG (reference sequence). This CDR3 has 14 residues. The CDR3 sequence: CAWSVQGSSYEQYF. The CDR3 nucleotides are TGTGCCTGGAGTGTGCAGGGTAGCTCCTACGAGCAGTACTTC.

V usage is TRBV11-2 and J usage is TRBJ2-3; 7 bases align to TRBD1. Trimming removed 1 base from V and 8 bases from J; junction bases left unmatched: 6. Germline assignment: CDR1 SGHAT and CDR2 FQNNGV. There are 14 residues in the CDR3. The CDR3 spells CASSLAPRQGTQYF. For the CDR3, the DNA is TGTGCCAGCAGCTTAGCCCCCCGACAGGGTACGCAGTATTTT.

There are a few counts of this clone. The V gene is TRBV7-3, the J gene TRBJ2-3; 10 bases match TRBD1. Germline CDR1 reads SGHTA; CDR2 reads FQGTGA. The junction had 6 bases not matched to a gene; V was cut back by 5 bases and J by 4 bases. The CDR3 runs 15 residues. The CDR3 nucleotides are TGTGCCAGCAGCCGACAGGGGGCGCGGGCAGATACGCAGTATTTT. It codes for CASSRQGARADTQYF. The full variable domain, its missing parts supplied by reference TRBV7-3 and TRBJ2-3, is GAGVSQTPSNKVTEKGKYVELRCDPISGHTALYWYRQSLGQGPEFLIYFQGTGAADDSGLPNDRFFAVRPEGSVSTLKIQRTERGDSAVYLCASSRQGARADTQYFGPGTRLTVL.

The rearrangement uses TRBV2 and TRBJ2-3; 9 bases map to TRBD1. The CDR3 extends over 18 amino acids. With V trimmed by 5 bases and J by 2 bases, 14 bases remained unmatched. In germline, CDR1 is SNHLY, CDR2 FYNNEI. The CDR3 DNA is TGTGCCAGCAGTCCGACCCCGGGAAGGGACAGGGTCACAGATACGCAGTATTTT. This translates into CASSPTPGRDRVTDTQYF.

This chain connects TRBV30 to TRBJ1-6; 8 nucleotides agree with TRBD1. Germline V gene data show CDR1 as GTSNPN and CDR2 as SVGIG (reference sequence). This CDR3 has 12 residues. V lost 1 base, J lost 10 bases, and 0 bases stayed unmatched. CDR3 in DNA: TGTGCCTGGAGTGGACAGGGGTCACCCCTCCACTTT. Protein sequence: CAWSGQGSPLHF.